The 17 T cell receptor beta chains reported below all come from one sample, sequenced in a study of siplizumab effects on memory and regulatory T cells. TCRdb keeps only in-frame clones here, not all; method: immunoSEQ multiplex PCR. This sample yields more than 60,000 clones, of which 95% to 98% are seen a single time; about 0.095% belongs to the top ten. Sequencing used naive CD8+ T cells sorted from blood. Every receptor here comes from a human donor in good health.

Written as DNA, the CDR3 is TGTGCCAGCAGCGAAACAGGGCTAGGACAGCCCCAGCATTTT. Its translation is CASSETGLGQPQHF. V and J are TRBV7-9 and TRBJ1-5; D possibly corresponds to TRBD1 (6 bases). The CDR3 extends over 14 amino acids. V was shortened by 5 bases and J by 7 bases, with 15 bases between the two germline ends. Germline CDR1 reads SEHNR; CDR2 reads FQNEAQ (reference sequence).

The chain couples TRBV19 to TRBJ1-5, with D possibly matching TRBD1 (5 bases). The V gene's germline CDR1 is LNHDA and CDR2 SQIVND (reference sequence). The V gene lost 3 bases and the J gene lost 5 bases, with 11 bases spanning the gap. The CDR3 runs 14 residues. CDR3 sequence: CASSIGGSDQPQHF. The DNA for the CDR3 is TGTGCCAGTAGTATTGGGGGATCAGATCAGCCCCAGCATTTT.

The chain is built from TRBV7-9 and TRBJ2-5, with D perhaps TRBD1 (5 bases). The CDR3 has 13 amino acids. The germline V gene encodes CDR1 SEHNR and CDR2 FQNEAQ (reference sequence). Deletions cut 3 bases from V and 2 bases from J, with 7 bases between. The CDR3 region has the DNA TGTGCCAGCAGCTTCCCAGGGCAAGAGACCCAGTACTTC. This sequence encodes CASSFPGQETQYF.

J is TRBJ2-3 and V is TRBV5-1; D perhaps matches TRBD2 (6 bases). The CDR3 runs 13 residues. The V end lost 1 base, the J end lost 4 bases, and 7 bases lay between the germline ends. Looked up from germline, CDR1 is SGHRS and CDR2 is YFSETQ. CDR3 region: CASSLTSSDTQYF. Written as DNA, the CDR3 is TGCGCCAGCAGCTTGACTAGCTCAGATACGCAGTATTTT.

The V call is TRBV9, the J call TRBJ2-3, with a weak D call TRBD2 (6 bases). CDR3 length: 14 amino acids. Germline assignment: CDR1 SGDLS and CDR2 YYNGEE. V dropped 3 bases and J dropped 2 bases, with 10 bases sitting between them. In DNA, the CDR3 is TGTGCCAGCAGCGGGGGGGATACCACAGATACGCAGTATTTT. Translated, it gives CASSGGDTTDTQYF.

The V and J genes are TRBV28 and TRBJ2-7; the D gene is possibly TRBD2 (7 bases). From germline, CDR1 is MDHEN and CDR2 SYDVKM. This CDR3 is built from 15 residues. V was trimmed by 5 bases and J by 5 bases, leaving 19 bases between them. Here the CDR3 reads CASSHFGGARDEQYF. DNA of the CDR3: TGTGCCAGCAGTCATTTTGGGGGGGCGCGGGACGAGCAGTACTTC.

The chain is built from TRBV5-1 and TRBJ2-3; D gene unclear. There are 14 residues in the CDR3. Germline V lookup: CDR1 SGHRS, CDR2 YFSETQ. V gave up 7 bases and J gave up 1 base, with 13 bases separating them. The CDR3 loop is CASSTQQRTDTQYF. CDR3 nucleotides: TGCGCCAGCTCCACCCAACAGCGCACAGATACGCAGTATTTT.

This chain connects TRBV4-2 to TRBJ2-7; D is undetermined. V shed 0 bases and J shed 6 bases, with 3 bases lying between them. The CDR3 runs to 11 residues. CDR1 and CDR2 (germline): LGHNA, YNFKEQ. The CDR3 loop reads CASSQEGEQYF. In DNA, the CDR3 is TGTGCCAGCAGCCAAGAAGGCGAGCAGTACTTC.

The J gene is TRBJ2-2, the V gene TRBV9; the D is unclear. The CDR3 sequence is 13 residues long. Deletions cut 0 bases from V and 5 bases from J, with 5 bases between. Germline V lookup: CDR1 SGDLS, CDR2 YYNGEE. DNA for the CDR3: TGTGCCAGCAGCGTAGAAGTGACCGGGGAGCTGTTTTTT. This translates into CASSVEVTGELFF.

CDR3 sequence: CASSARGGDTEAFF. CDR3 DNA sequence: TGTGCCAGCAGCGCTCGTGGGGGGGACACTGAAGCTTTCTTT. The genes are TRBV9 and TRBJ1-1; possible D gene TRBD1, 5 bases. Between the trimmed V and J ends, which lost 3 bases and 3 bases, there was a span of 12 bases. CDR3 length: 14 amino acids. Germline assignment: CDR1 SGDLS and CDR2 YYNGEE.

J is TRBJ2-7 and V is TRBV11-2; tentatively, D is TRBD2 (6 bases). The CDR3 is 12 amino acids. Germline V gene lookup returns CDR1 SGHAT and CDR2 FQNNGV. Trimming took off 5 bases at V and 4 bases at J, with 9 bases between the two ends. As DNA, the CDR3 is TGTGCCAGCAGCCCCGCGGGATACGAGCAGTACTTC. Amino acid sequence: CASSPAGYEQYF.

The CDR3 DNA sequence: TGTGCCAGCAGTTTTGCGGCGGCCTCCTACGAGCAGTACTTC. Its translation is CASSFAAASYEQYF. The gene calls are TRBV27 and TRBJ2-7; D ambiguous. V lost 3 bases, J lost 0 bases, and 9 bases lay in between. This CDR3 is built from 14 residues. Germline V gene lookup returns CDR1 MNHEY and CDR2 SMNVEV (reference sequence).

The V and J genes are TRBV7-3 and TRBJ2-7; 7 bases map to TRBD1. There are 14 residues in the CDR3. V shed 5 bases, J shed 3 bases, and the junction held 7 bases outside the gene matches. Germline CDR1 and CDR2: SGHTA and FQGTGA. CDR3 amino acids: CASSPEGASYEQYF. The CDR3 DNA reads as TGTGCCAGCAGCCCCGAGGGGGCCAGCTACGAGCAGTACTTC.

This clone was found a few times. The CDR3 region is CASSLFRGTEAFF. CDR3 sequence (DNA): TGTGCCAGCAGCTTATTTAGGGGGACTGAAGCTTTCTTT. This chain connects TRBV11-3 to TRBJ1-1, with a tentative D call TRBD1 (6 bases). Germline CDR1 reads SGHNT; CDR2 reads YENEEA. This CDR3 has 13 amino acids. Trimming took 2 bases from V and 5 from J, leaving 9 bases between them. The whole variable domain, remainder taken from reference TRBV11-3 and TRBJ1-1, is EAGVVQSPRYKIIEKKQPVAFWCNPISGHNTLYWYLQNLGQGPELLIRYENEEAVDDSQLPKDRFSAERLKGVDSTLKIQPAELGDSAVYLCASSLFRGTEAFFGQGTRLTVV.

About this clone itself: The same CDR3 also results from other DNA sequences found in this sample. V usage is TRBV29-1 and J usage is TRBJ1-1, with a possible D match to TRBD1 (5 bases). The CDR3 has 16 amino acids. Germline loops: CDR1 SQVTM, CDR2 ANQGSEA. The V and J ends lost 3 bases and 1 base respectively, with 18 bases between them. The CDR3 protein is CSVDGRGWGSNTEAFF. The CDR3 nucleotides read TGCAGCGTTGACGGGCGGGGGTGGGGCTCGAACACTGAAGCTTTCTTT.

The CDR3 DNA sequence: TGCGCCAGCAGCTTGGGACAGGGGGTCTACGAGCAGTACTTC. Translated, it gives CASSLGQGVYEQYF. The chain has TRBV5-1 and TRBJ2-7; 9 bases align to TRBD1. This CDR3 region has 14 residues. Germline CDR1 SGHRS, CDR2 YFSETQ. Trimming removed 0 bases from V and 3 bases from J; junction bases left unmatched: 1.

The chain uses TRBV7-9 and TRBJ2-7; no firm D call. Germline V gives CDR1 SEHNR, CDR2 FQNEAQ (reference sequence). V lost 6 bases, J lost 4 bases, and 10 bases lay in between. CDR3 length equals 12 residues. The CDR3 sequence: CASRTWEYEQYF. CDR3 sequence (DNA): TGTGCCAGCAGGACTTGGGAATACGAGCAGTACTTC.